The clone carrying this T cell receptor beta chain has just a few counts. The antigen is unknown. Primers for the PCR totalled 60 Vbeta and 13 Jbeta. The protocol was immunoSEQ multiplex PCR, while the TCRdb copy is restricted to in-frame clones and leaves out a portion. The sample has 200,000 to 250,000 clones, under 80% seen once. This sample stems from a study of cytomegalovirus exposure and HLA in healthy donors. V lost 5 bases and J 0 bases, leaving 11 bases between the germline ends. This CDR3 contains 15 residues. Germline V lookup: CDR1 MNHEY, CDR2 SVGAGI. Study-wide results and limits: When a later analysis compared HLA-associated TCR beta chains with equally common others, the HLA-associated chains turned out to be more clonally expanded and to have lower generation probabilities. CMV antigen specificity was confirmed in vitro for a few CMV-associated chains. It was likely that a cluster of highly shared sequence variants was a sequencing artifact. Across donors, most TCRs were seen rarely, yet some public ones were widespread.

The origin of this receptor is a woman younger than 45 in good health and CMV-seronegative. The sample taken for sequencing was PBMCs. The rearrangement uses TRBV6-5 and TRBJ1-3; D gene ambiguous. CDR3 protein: CASSMNTVSGNTIYF. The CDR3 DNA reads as TGTGCCAGCAGTATGAACACAGTCTCTGGAAACACCATATATTTT.